This T cell receptor (beta chain) was identified in a study of T cells expressing NK-cell markers. Study-level background: CD3+CD56+NKG2C+, CD3+CD56+NKG2C- and CD3+CD56-NKG2C+ T cells, once sorted, supplied the TCR beta repertoires. Study conclusions and caveats: Once again these clonotypes came out on top in the CD3+CD56-NKG2C+ fraction of a few donors.

The CDR3 contains 13 residues. Germline V lookup: CDR1 SGHDT, CDR2 YYEEEE. TCRdb re-called the 5' RACE reads and catalogs CDR3 proteins one per entry, DNA excluded. The sample totals under 500,000 distinct CDR3 sequences; its top ten clones hold more than 7%. As to this clonotype: The antigen is undetermined.

The chain is built from TRBV5-6 and TRBJ1-4; TCRdb reports TRBD1, a call that lacks DNA to check it against. The sequenced material came from blood T cells: a sorted CD56 or NKG2C T cell subset, CD4+ or CD8+ T cells, or bulk PBMC T cells (not recorded which). The clonotype was recovered from a woman aged 18 to 75 in good health. CDR3 residues: CASSTGAFEKLFF.